This T cell receptor beta chain was found in a study of blood T cell repertoires in COVID-19. Study information: Sites in the United States, Italy and Spain provided acute and convalescent COVID-19 samples. From T cells, B-cell-depleted T cells, or PBMCs came the material, which was cDNA or gDNA.

Per the original methods: Reference gene primer amplification yielded estimated nucleated cell counts. Measured with immunoSEQ multiplex PCR; TCRdb has only the in-frame clones, and not every one. V, J and clone size are taken as reported in that table, and D and trimming were inferred from the DNA itself. This sample has about 320,000 clones; more than 70% occur once, and the top ten carry 5% to 7%. This CDR3 region has 13 residues. Deletions cut 5 bases from V and 1 base from J, with 8 bases between. CDR1 is SGHTA and CDR2 is FQGNSA in the germline V gene. The TCR sequence derives from a man aged 18 to 29 who had recovered from COVID-19. What was sequenced was peripheral blood. The gene calls are TRBV7-2 and TRBJ1-1, with a possible D match to TRBD1 (6 bases). Here the CDR3 reads CASSPQGNTEAFF. CDR3 in DNA: TGTGCCAGCAGCCCACAGGGGAACACTGAAGCTTTCTTT.